This TCR beta chain was sequenced during a study of shared clonotypes between healthy human individuals (dated by TCRdb to between 2020 and 2021). As for the study more broadly: Two women and a few men aged 18 to 49 years were included in the cohort. Blood TCR repertoires of a handful of healthy adults were deeply sequenced to estimate repertoire size and the extent of clonotype sharing between individuals. Different laboratories and diverse techniques were used to prepare libraries and sequence TCR repertoires, to increase sequencing depth and limit assay-specific biases. Between about 0.8 and 9 billion PBMCs per donor were obtained by leukapheresis.

Beyond this particular receptor, the publication reports: Based on pairwise subsampling, the degree of clonotype sharing among donors was expected to be affected by sequencing depth. Because the study included only a small number of donors, the genetic and exposure-history diversity represented was limited. Sampling was limited to blood, and TCR repertoires in tissue likely differ from TCR repertoires in blood.

The V and J ends are trimmed by 8 bases and 9 bases, leaving 19 bases between them. From the germline V gene (reference sequence), CDR1 is GTSNPN and CDR2 is SVGIG. From the cysteine up to the phenylalanine, the CDR3 has a length of 12 residues. Just the 36-base CDR3 DNA is kept, in frame starting at base 1. Turning to this clone: What this receptor recognizes is not known. One base away there is no much larger clone; base qualities are not given.

TCR CDR3 regions were amplified from genomic DNA by multiplex PCR using the deep immunoSEQ assay. Genomic DNA extracted from each cell subset was distributed evenly over all wells of several immunoSEQ 96-well plates, and each plate served as one replicate. Each replicate PCR for unsorted PBMC received 300 to 350 ng genomic DNA, equal to 30,000 to 35,000 T cell genomes. Ten immunoSEQ deep assay plates were used to sequence unsorted PBMC genomic DNA. Purified libraries were quantified with a Qubit 3.0 fluorometer, sized on a Bioanalyzer 2100, and re-quantified with the KAPA Library Quantification kit. Every immunoSEQ 96-well plate was sequenced on a separate single-read 150-cycle Illumina NextSeq 550 flow cell. From the authors' description of their analysis: The immunoSEQ output contained only junctional sequences without quality scores, so filtering could not match that applied to full-length reads. Sequences were annotated with PyIR, a Python wrapper for IgBLAST v1.9, using IMGT germline references to assign V/J genes and CDR3. Reads with weak V/J assignments (E-value above 1e-6), missing CDR3, stop codons, out-of-frame junctions, or ambiguous translated residues were removed. A V3J clonotype was defined by an identical inferred V gene, J gene, and CDR3 amino acid sequence. Percentage overlap between repertoires was calculated by dividing the number of shared unique clonotypes by the size of the smaller repertoire. Repertoire richness was assessed with RTK rarefaction, the Chao1 estimator, and Recon v2.1 estimates of unobserved clonotypes. Drawn from immuneACCESS, this table holds only the in-frame rearrangements with V and J called that TCRdb kept. Clones are partly lost; checked studies trace under half to an unresolved V gene and leave the rest unexplained. V, J and clone size were drawn from that table, and D and trimming were deduced from the DNA. Across this sample there are around 500,000 clones, with around 80% seen only once. The ten largest clonotypes hold over 10% of the sample.

The donors were healthy, HIV-negative adults who had no recently reported acute infections or vaccinations. Every donor was a Caucasian adult residing in Nashville, Tennessee, USA. In the unsorted samples, roughly 90 million PBMCs were counted, and genomic DNA was extracted using the QIAamp DNA Blood Mini kit. Blood was obtained by leukapheresis, after which PBMCs were separated by Ficoll-Histopaque density gradient centrifugation and cryopreserved in liquid nitrogen vapor phase. The sequence links TRBV30 to TRBJ2-5, and the D gene may be TRBD2, 5 bases matching. The source is a woman aged 40 to 50 in good health. Some clones in this sample may be carry-over from other donors' samples. Sample: PBMCs. The CDR3 protein sequence reads: CAPDSTGEAQYF. The DNA reads TGTGCCCCGGACTCCACCGGAGAAGCCCAGTACTTC.